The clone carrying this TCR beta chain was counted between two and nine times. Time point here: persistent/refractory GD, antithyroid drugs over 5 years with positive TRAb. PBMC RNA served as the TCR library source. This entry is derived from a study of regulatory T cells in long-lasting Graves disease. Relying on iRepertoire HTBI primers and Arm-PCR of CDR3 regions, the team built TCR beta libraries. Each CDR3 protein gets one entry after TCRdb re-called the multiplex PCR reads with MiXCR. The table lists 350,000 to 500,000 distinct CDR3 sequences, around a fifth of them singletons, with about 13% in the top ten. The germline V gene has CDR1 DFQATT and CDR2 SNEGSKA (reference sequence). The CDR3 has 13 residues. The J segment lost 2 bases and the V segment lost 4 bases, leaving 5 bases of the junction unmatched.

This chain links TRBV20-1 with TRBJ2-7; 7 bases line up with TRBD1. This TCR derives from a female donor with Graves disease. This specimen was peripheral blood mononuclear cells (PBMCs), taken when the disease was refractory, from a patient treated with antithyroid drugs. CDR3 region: CSAKTGFTYEQYF. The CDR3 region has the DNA TGCAGTGCTAAGACAGGGTTCACCTACGAGCAGTACTTC.